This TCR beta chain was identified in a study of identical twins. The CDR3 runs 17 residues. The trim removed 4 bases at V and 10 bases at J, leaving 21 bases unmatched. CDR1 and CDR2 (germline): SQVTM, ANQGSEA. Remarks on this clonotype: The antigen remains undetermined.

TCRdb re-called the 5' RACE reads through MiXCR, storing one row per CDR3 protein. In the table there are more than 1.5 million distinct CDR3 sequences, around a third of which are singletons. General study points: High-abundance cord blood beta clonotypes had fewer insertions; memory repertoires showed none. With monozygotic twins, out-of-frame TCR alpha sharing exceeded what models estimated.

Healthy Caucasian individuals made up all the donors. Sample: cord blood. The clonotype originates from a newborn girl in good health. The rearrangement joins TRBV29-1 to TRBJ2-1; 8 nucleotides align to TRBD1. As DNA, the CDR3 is TGCAGCGTTGGATCCAGGGGGCTCCGGGACAGGAACTACGAGCAGTTCTTC. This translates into CSVGSRGLRDRNYEQFF.